This TCR beta chain comes out of a study of cytomegalovirus exposure and HLA in healthy donors. Libraries were prepared by immunoSEQ multiplex PCR; TCRdb keeps only in-frame clonotypes and omits some of them. Seen here are 150,000 to 200,000 clones, about 81% observed once, and the top ten hold 0.95% to 1.5%. Findings and limits, study-wide: Reported results showed that the classifier diagnosed cytomegalovirus status with high specificity and sensitivity.

As to this clone: No antigen is known for it.

Trimming took off 6 bases at V and 10 bases at J, with 13 bases between the two ends. CDR1 is MNHNY, CDR2 SVGAGI, per germline (reference sequence). The CDR3 is 12 residues long. The clonotype comes from a young woman in good health and CMV-seronegative. V usage is TRBV6-6 and J usage is TRBJ2-1; D perhaps matches TRBD1 (7 bases). The sample comprised PBMCs. CDR3 amino acids: CASSHRGLEQFF. CDR3 nucleotides: TGTGCCAGCAGCCACAGGGGACTCGAGCAGTTCTTC.